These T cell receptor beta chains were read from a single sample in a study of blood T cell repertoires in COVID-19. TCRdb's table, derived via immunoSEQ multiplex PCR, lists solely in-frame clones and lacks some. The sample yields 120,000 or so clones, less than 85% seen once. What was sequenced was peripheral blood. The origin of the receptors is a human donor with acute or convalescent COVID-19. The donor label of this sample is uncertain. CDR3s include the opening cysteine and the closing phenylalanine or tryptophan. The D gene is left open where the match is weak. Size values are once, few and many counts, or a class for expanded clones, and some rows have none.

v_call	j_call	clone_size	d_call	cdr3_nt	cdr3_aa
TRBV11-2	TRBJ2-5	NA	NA	TGTGCCAGCAGCTTAGACCCGTCTGGGGCTGGGGCCCAGTACTTC	CASSLDPSGAGAQYF
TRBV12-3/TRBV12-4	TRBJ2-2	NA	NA	TGTGCCAGCAGTTTGCTTAGTACCTGGGAGCTGTTTTTT	CASSLLSTWELFF
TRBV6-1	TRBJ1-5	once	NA	TGTGCCAGCAGTGGCCGGGTGGAGCGGAGCAATCAGCCCCAGCATTTT	CASSGRVERSNQPQHF
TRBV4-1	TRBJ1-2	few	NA	TGCGCCAGCAGCCAAGGGGCCCGTGGCTACACCTTC	CASSQGARGYTF
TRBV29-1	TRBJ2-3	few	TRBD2	TGCAGCGTTGAACGGGGGGGCCGGGCTACGCAGTATTTT	CSVERGGRATQYF
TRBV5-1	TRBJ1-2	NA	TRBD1	TGCGCCAGCAGCTTTGTCGGGACAGTTAACGATGGCTACACCTTC	CASSFVGTVNDGYTF
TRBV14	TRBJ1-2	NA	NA	TGTGCCAGCAGCCTCTTCTCCCACCCCATCGGGGGGAAGGATGGCTACACCTTC	CASSLFSHPIGGKDGYTF
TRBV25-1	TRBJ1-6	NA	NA	TGTGCCAGCAGTCCACCTACAGGGCTTAATTCACCCCTCCACTTT	CASSPPTGLNSPLHF
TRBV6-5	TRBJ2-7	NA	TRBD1	TGTGCCAGCCGCAGGGGGCAAGACTACGAGCAGTACTTC	CASRRGQDYEQYF
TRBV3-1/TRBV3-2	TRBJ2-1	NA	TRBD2	TGTGCCAGCAGCCAAGAGATGCTAGCGGGGGGCTCCTACAATGAGCAGTTCTTC	CASSQEMLAGGSYNEQFF
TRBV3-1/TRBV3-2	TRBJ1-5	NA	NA	TGTGCCAGCAGCCCAGGACAGCAAAATCAGCCCCAGCATTTT	CASSPGQQNQPQHF
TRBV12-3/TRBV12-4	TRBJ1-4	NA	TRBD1	TGTGCCAGCAGCTTCGGACAGGGGGCAAAACTGTTTTTT	CASSFGQGAKLFF
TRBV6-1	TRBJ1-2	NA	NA	TGTGCCAGCAGTGAAGGCATTCTATCCTATGGCTACACCTTC	CASSEGILSYGYTF
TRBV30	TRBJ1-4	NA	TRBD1	TGTGCCTGGGGACAGGGGGGGGATAATGAAAAACTGTTTTTT	CAWGQGGDNEKLFF
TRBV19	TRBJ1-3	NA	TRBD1	TGTGCCAGTAGTCTGGGACAGTCTGGAAACACCATATATTTT	CASSLGQSGNTIYF
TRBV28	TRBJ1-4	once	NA	TGTGCCAGCAGTACACCCCAGGGAACTAATGAAAAACTGTTTTTT	CASSTPQGTNEKLFF
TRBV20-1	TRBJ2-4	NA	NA	TGCAGTGCTAGTGTGGGGGCAAACATTCAGTACTTC	CSASVGANIQYF
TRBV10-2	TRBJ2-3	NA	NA	TGCGCCAGCAGTGCAGCGACGGGGACAGATACGCAGTATTTT	CASSAATGTDTQYF
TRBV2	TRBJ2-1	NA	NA	TGTGCCAGCAGTGGTGCGACAGGCGCCTACAATGAGCAGTTCTTC	CASSGATGAYNEQFF
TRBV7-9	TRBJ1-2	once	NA	TGTGCCAGCAGCCCAAAGTCCGGAGAGAATGGCTACACCTTC	CASSPKSGENGYTF
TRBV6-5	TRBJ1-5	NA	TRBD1	TGTGCCAGCAGCTCTGGACAGGAGGGGCAGCCCCAGCATTTT	CASSSGQEGQPQHF
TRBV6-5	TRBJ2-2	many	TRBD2	TGTGCCAGCTCCCTAGCGGGGGTGGGAACCGGGGAGCTGTTTTTT	CASSLAGVGTGELFF
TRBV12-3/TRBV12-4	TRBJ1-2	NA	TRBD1	TGTGCCAGCAGCCGGACAGGGAATGGCTACACCTTC	CASSRTGNGYTF
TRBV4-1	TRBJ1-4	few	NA	TGCGCCAGCAGCCAAGTGGCAGGGTATCCTGAAAAACTGTTTTTT	CASSQVAGYPEKLFF
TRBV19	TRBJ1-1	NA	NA	TGTGCCAGTACCGGACTTGCGACCGCTGAAGCTTTCTTT	CASTGLATAEAFF
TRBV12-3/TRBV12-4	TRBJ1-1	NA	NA	TGTGCCAGCAGTTTAGGCGGGAACACTGAAGCTTTCTTT	CASSLGGNTEAFF
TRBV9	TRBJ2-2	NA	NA	TGTGCCAGCAACCCCCGACAGTTAAACACCGGGGAGCTGTTTTTT	CASNPRQLNTGELFF
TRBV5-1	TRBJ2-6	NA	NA	TGCGCCAGCAGCCCTACCGCAAGCCGGTCTGGGGCCAACGTCCTGACTTTC	CASSPTASRSGANVLTF
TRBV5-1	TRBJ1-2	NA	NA	TGCGCCAGCAGCTTGGATGGCAGGGGATCGGTTGGCTACACCTTC	CASSLDGRGSVGYTF
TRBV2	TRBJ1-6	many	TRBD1	TGTGCCAGCAGGCGAGGACAGGGGTATAATTCACCCCTCCACTTT	CASRRGQGYNSPLHF
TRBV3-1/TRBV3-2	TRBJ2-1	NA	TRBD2	TGTGCCAGCAGCGGAAGAGCGGGCGGGGGGGCCTATGAGCAGTTCTTC	CASSGRAGGGAYEQFF
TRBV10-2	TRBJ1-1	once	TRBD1	TGCGCCAGCTATAAGACAGGGTCGAAATCCTCGAACACTGAAGCTTTCTTT	CASYKTGSKSSNTEAFF
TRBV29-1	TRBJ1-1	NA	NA	TGCAGCGTTGGACATAGGAACACTGAAGCTTTCTTT	CSVGHRNTEAFF
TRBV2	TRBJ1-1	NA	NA	TGTGCCAGCAGGGTACAGGCAGGTACTGAAGCTTTCTTT	CASRVQAGTEAFF
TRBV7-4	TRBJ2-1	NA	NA	TGTGCCAGCAGCTTAGACGAAGTCCCCTCTAGAAACAATGAGCAGTTCTTC	CASSLDEVPSRNNEQFF
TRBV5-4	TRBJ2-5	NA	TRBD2	TGTGCCAGCAGCTTGGGTAGCGGGGGGGAGGAAGAGACCCAGTACTTC	CASSLGSGGEEETQYF
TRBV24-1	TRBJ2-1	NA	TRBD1	TGTGCCACCAGCCGGCCCCAGGGGGTTAACAATGAGCAGTTCTTC	CATSRPQGVNNEQFF
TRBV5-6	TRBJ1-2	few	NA	TGTGCCAGCAGCGACGGACAGTCCTTTTATGGCTACACCTTC	CASSDGQSFYGYTF
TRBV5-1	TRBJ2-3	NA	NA	TGCGCCAGCAGCACCACCTCCGGGGGCACAGATACGCAGTATTTT	CASSTTSGGTDTQYF
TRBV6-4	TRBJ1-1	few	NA	TGTGCCAGCAGTCAGAACCAGGACACTGAAGCTTTCTTT	CASSQNQDTEAFF
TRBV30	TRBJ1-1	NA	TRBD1	TGTGCCTGGAGCCGACAGGGAAGCACTGAAGCTTTCTTT	CAWSRQGSTEAFF
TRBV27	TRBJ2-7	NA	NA	TGTGCCAGCAGTTTGAGGGAATATGGCTACGAGCAGTACTTC	CASSLREYGYEQYF
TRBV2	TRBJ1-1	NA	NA	TGTGCCAGCAGGTGGGGCTTGAACACTGAAGCTTTCTTT	CASRWGLNTEAFF
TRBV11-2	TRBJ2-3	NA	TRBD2	TGTGCCAGCAGCTTGGGTAGCGGGGGCACAGATACGCAGTATTTT	CASSLGSGGTDTQYF
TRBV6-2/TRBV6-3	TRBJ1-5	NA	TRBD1	TGTGCCAGCAGTTACTCACGGACAGGGGGCGGGCAGCCCCAGCATTTT	CASSYSRTGGGQPQHF
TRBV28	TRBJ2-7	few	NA	TGTGCCAGCTATGGGGCAGAGGAGGGCTCCTACGAGCAGTACTTC	CASYGAEEGSYEQYF
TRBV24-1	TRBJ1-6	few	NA	TGTGCCACCAGTCGACAGCCGAATTCACCCCTCCACTTT	CATSRQPNSPLHF
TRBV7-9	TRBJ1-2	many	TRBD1	TGTGCCAGCAGCCAGCCGGGACAGTCGCGGGTTTATGGCTACACCTTC	CASSQPGQSRVYGYTF
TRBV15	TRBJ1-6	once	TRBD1	TGTGCCACCAGCAGAACAGGGGGTTTCGCCTATAATTCACCCCTCCACTTT	CATSRTGGFAYNSPLHF
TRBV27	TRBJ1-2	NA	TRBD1	TGTGCCAGCAGGGGGGACAGCAACTATGGCTACACCTTC	CASRGDSNYGYTF
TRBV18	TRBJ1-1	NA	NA	TGTGCCAGCTCACCCATCGTCGGGACTGAAGCTTTCTTT	CASSPIVGTEAFF
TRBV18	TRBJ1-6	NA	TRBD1	TGTGCCAGCTCACCACAGGGGGCAAATTCACCCCTCCACTTT	CASSPQGANSPLHF
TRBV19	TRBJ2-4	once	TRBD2	TGTGCCAGTAGTGCGAGACTAGCGGGGGGGGTAGCCAAAAACATTCAGTACTTC	CASSARLAGGVAKNIQYF